Presented here are 17 T cell receptor beta chains from one specimen sequenced in a study of blood T cell repertoires in COVID-19. Method: immunoSEQ multiplex PCR; TCRdb's copy keeps in-frame clones and lacks some. Among 250,000 to 300,000 clones listed, roughly nine tenths were seen once. The sample consisted of peripheral blood. Receptors were obtained from a man in his fifties or sixties with acute or convalescent COVID-19.

This clone was seen once. The chain is built from TRBV2 and TRBJ1-5, with D tentatively TRBD1 (6 bases). V shed 3 bases and J shed 0 bases, with 15 bases lying between them. The CDR3 is 17 residues long. The germline gives CDR1 SNHLY, CDR2 FYNNEI. The CDR3 region is CASSDVERGFSNQPQHF. CDR3 coding DNA: TGTGCCAGCAGTGATGTGGAAAGGGGGTTTAGCAATCAGCCCCAGCATTTT.

The chain employs TRBV7-9 and TRBJ1-1; the D is unclear. V lost 3 bases to trimming and J lost 0 bases, with 8 bases between them. This CDR3 spans 14 amino acids. CDR1 and CDR2 from the germline V gene are SEHNR and FQNEAQ (reference sequence). Here the CDR3 reads CASSFNLMNTEAFF. DNA of the CDR3: TGTGCCAGCAGCTTTAACTTGATGAACACTGAAGCTTTCTTT.

This chain connects TRBV12-5 to TRBJ2-3; no firm D call. This CDR3 spans 15 amino acids. The V end was cut by 0 bases, the J end by 2 bases, with 9 bases between. CDR1 is LGHNT and CDR2 is FRNRAP in the germline V gene. The CDR3 sequence is CASGLVRAVTDTQYF. Here the CDR3 DNA reads TGTGCTAGTGGTTTGGTCCGTGCGGTCACAGATACGCAGTATTTT.

J is TRBJ1-5 and V is TRBV7-8, with 8 bases fitting TRBD1. This CDR3 has 15 amino acids. Per the germline V gene, CDR1 is SGHVS and CDR2 is FQNEAQ. Trimming cost V 5 bases and J 2 bases; bases outside gene matches: 5. DNA of the CDR3: TGTGCCAGCAGCCGACAGGGGACGGGCAATCAGCCCCAGCATTTT. Encoded protein: CASSRQGTGNQPQHF.

The chain couples TRBV30 to TRBJ1-2, with TRBD1 identical over 7 bases. V was clipped by 8 bases and J by 3 bases; unmatched bases: 9. The CDR3 runs to 13 residues. CDR1 GTSNPN and CDR2 SVGIG come from the germline V gene (reference sequence). The CDR3 coding sequence is TGTGCCCATACAGGGGAAGGTTACTATGGCTACACCTTC. It specifies CAHTGEGYYGYTF.

The J gene is TRBJ2-7, the V gene TRBV10-3; TRBD2 matches at 7 bases. Trimming cost V 7 bases and J 6 bases; bases outside gene matches: 3. Germline CDR1 and CDR2: ENHRY and SYGVKD. This CDR3 comprises 11 residues. The CDR3 is CAINGGFEQYF. The CDR3 DNA is TGTGCCATCAACGGGGGGTTCGAGCAGTACTTC.

This chain links TRBV24-1 with TRBJ2-1, with 10 bases identical to TRBD1. V gave up 3 bases and J gave up 7 bases; unmatched junction bases: 8. The CDR3 is 16 amino acids. CDR1 is KGHDR, CDR2 SFDVKD, per germline. The CDR3 is CATSDPSSGQGNEQFF. CDR3 nucleotide sequence: TGTGCCACCAGTGATCCTTCGTCGGGACAGGGGAATGAGCAGTTCTTC.

J is TRBJ1-1 and V is TRBV12-3 or TRBV12-4, with 7 nucleotides matching TRBD1. V was pared by 7 bases and J by 6 bases, with 8 bases of the junction left unmatched. This CDR3 has 13 residues. In DNA form, the CDR3 reads TGTGCCAGCACCAGGGGGTTACCCTCTGAAGCTTTCTTT. Its translation: CASTRGLPSEAFF.

The J gene is TRBJ2-1, the V gene TRBV20-1; TRBD2 agrees at 7 bases. The CDR3 consists of 16 residues. V shed 4 bases and J 0 bases; nucleotides not matched to a gene: 9. Germline CDR1 reads DFQATT; CDR2 reads SNEGSKA (reference sequence). The chain's CDR3 is CSAIEVAGLSYNEQFF. The DNA for the CDR3 is TGCAGTGCTATTGAGGTAGCGGGCCTCTCCTACAATGAGCAGTTCTTC.

The chain employs TRBV29-1 and TRBJ1-1; 7 bases map to TRBD1. Losses at the gene ends were 6 bases for V and 0 bases for J; bases not matched to a gene: 4. CDR3 length: 13 residues. Germline V CDR1 and CDR2: SQVTM, ANQGSEA. The CDR3 DNA reads as TGCAGCGTATTGGACAGGATGAACACTGAAGCTTTCTTT. The encoded protein is CSVLDRMNTEAFF.

The V gene is TRBV27, the J gene TRBJ2-7; the D is unclear. Germline-derived CDR1 and CDR2 are MNHEY and SMNVEV (reference sequence). CDR3 length equals 13 residues. Deletions cut 5 bases from V and 3 bases from J, with 11 bases between. DNA for the CDR3: TGTGCCAGCAGTCGCCGAGTTTACTACGAGCAGTACTTC. Its protein product is CASSRRVYYEQYF.

The CDR3 sequence is CAWSGGSGGRDTQYF. The CDR3 nucleotides read TGTGCCTGGAGTGGAGGTAGCGGGGGGAGAGATACGCAGTATTTT. This chain uses TRBV30 with TRBJ2-3; 10 nucleotides agree with TRBD2. The CDR3 is made up of 15 amino acids. The junction had 6 bases not matched to a gene; V was cut back by 1 base and J by 5 bases. Germline V gene sequence: CDR1 GTSNPN, CDR2 SVGIG (reference sequence).

The rearrangement links TRBV3-1 (or the pseudogene TRBV3-2) to TRBJ1-1, with D uncertain. The CDR3 is made up of 14 amino acids. The V end lost 1 base, the J end lost 2 bases, and 8 bases lay between the germline ends. The V gene's germline CDR1 is LGHDT and CDR2 YNNKEL (reference sequence). The DNA for the CDR3 is TGTGCCAGCAGCCAAGCTACGGGAAACACTGAAGCTTTCTTT. It specifies CASSQATGNTEAFF.

The chain is built from TRBV5-1 and TRBJ1-1, with a tentative D call TRBD1 (6 bases). V was trimmed by 2 bases and J by 1 base, leaving 12 bases between them. Per the germline V gene, CDR1 is SGHRS and CDR2 is YFSETQ. The CDR3 runs to 15 residues. The CDR3 is CASSFPRGSNTEAFF. In nucleotides, the CDR3 is TGCGCCAGCAGCTTTCCCAGGGGCTCGAACACTGAAGCTTTCTTT.

This clone appeared once. This sequence joins TRBV4-1 and TRBJ2-1; 7 bases align to TRBD1. V lost 8 bases to trimming and J lost 10 bases; unmatched junction nucleotides: 8. The CDR3 runs 12 residues. Germline loops: CDR1 MGHRA, CDR2 YSYEKL. The CDR3 sequence: CASGKGAGEQFF. For the CDR3, the DNA is TGCGCCAGCGGCAAGGGGGCCGGAGAGCAGTTCTTC.

The chain couples TRBV27 to TRBJ1-4, with D perhaps TRBD1 (6 bases). The CDR3 sequence is 13 residues long. Trimming removed 3 bases from V and 7 bases from J, with 9 bases in between. Germline CDR1 is MNHEY and CDR2 is SMNVEV (reference sequence). The CDR3 spells CASSLRGGEKLFF. CDR3 coding DNA: TGTGCCAGCAGTTTGAGGGGGGGTGAAAAACTGTTTTTT. The full variable domain, in which reference TRBV27 and TRBJ1-4 provide the parts outside the CDR3, is EAQVTQNPRYLITVTGKKLTVTCSQNMNHEYMSWYRQDPGLGLRQIYYSMNVEVTDKGDVPEGYKVSRKEKRNFPLILESPSPNQTSLYFCASSLRGGEKLFFGSGTQLSVL.

The chain recombines TRBV6-5 with TRBJ1-6, with D possibly matching TRBD1 (5 bases). Trimming left V 7 bases short and J 10 bases short, with 14 bases between. The germline gives CDR1 MNHEY, CDR2 SVGAGI. The CDR3 loop spans 13 amino acids. DNA of the CDR3: TGTGCCAGCAAAGGCAGGGCTGGGTCACCCCTCCACTTT. Its translation is CASKGRAGSPLHF.